This T cell receptor beta chain was sequenced for a study of chemoradiotherapy in HPV16-positive cancers. The data were produced by immunoSEQ multiplex PCR, yet TCRdb's version contains in-frame clones alone and is incomplete. Of about 1,900 clones in the sample, roughly 95% were seen once. The CDR3 sequence is 10 residues long. V lost 7 bases and J lost 5, with 6 bases in between. CDR1 SGDLS and CDR2 YYNGEE come from the germline V gene. The sequence was collected from a human donor with HPV-associated anogenital cancer. The V gene is TRBV9, the J gene TRBJ2-5; D is undetermined. The material was tumor tissue, obtained from a patient who underwent chemoradiotherapy. CDR3 coding DNA: TGTGCCAGCGCCGGGGAGACCCAGTACTTC. Protein product: CASAGETQYF. The whole variable domain, remainder taken from reference TRBV9 and TRBJ2-5, is DSGVTQTPKHLITATGQRVTLRCSPRSGDLSVYWYQQSLDQGLQFLIQYYNGEERAKGNILERFSAQQFPDLHSELNLSSLELGDSALYFCASAGETQYFGPGTRLLVL.